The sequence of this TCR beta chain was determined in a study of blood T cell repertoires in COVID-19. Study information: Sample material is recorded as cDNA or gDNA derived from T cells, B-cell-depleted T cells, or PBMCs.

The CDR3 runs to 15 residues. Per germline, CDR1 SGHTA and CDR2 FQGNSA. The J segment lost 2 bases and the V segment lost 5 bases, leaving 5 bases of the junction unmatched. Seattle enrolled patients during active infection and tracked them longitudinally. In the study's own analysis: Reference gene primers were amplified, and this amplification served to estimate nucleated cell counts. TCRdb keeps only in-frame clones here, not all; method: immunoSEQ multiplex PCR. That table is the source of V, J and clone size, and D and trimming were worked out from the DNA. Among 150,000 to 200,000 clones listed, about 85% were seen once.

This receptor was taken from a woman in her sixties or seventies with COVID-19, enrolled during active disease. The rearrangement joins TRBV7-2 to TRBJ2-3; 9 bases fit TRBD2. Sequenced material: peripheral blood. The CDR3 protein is CASSVTSGTTDTQYF. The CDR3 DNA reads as TGTGCCAGCAGCGTGACTAGCGGAACCACAGATACGCAGTATTTT. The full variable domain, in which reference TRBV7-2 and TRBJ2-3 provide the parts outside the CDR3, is GAGVSQSPSNKVTEKGKDVELRCDPISGHTALYWYRQSLGQGLEFLIYFQGNSAPDKSGLPSDRFSAERTGGSVSTLTIQRTQQEDSAVYLCASSVTSGTTDTQYFGPGTRLTVL.